The subject of this entry is one TCR beta chain. Its binding antigen is unknown. Base qualities are not at hand, and no much larger clone is one base apart. This sample is part of a study of T-cell reconstitution after alpha-beta-depleted transplantation in children (dated by TCRdb to 2016 to 2018). Concerning the study at large: T-cell immune reconstitution after TCRalphabeta/CD19-depleted allogeneic hematopoietic cell transplantation in children was quantitatively tracked in the study by means of TCR repertoire profiling.

The method was PCR. Sequencing was carried out with an Illumina HiSeq 2500. TCR libraries were prepared with molecular barcoding, using unique molecular identifiers to normalize TCRbeta repertoire quantification. TCRdb reprocessed the public reads (quality trimming at Q25 with fastp, clone calling with MiXCR) and kept in-frame beta chains. Every entry covers one CDR3 protein and lists the most common genes and DNA from its rows. The sample contains hundreds of thousands of distinct CDR3 sequences, around 16% of them found a single time. Jointly, the top ten make up over 0.95% of the sample. CDR1 and CDR2 (LGHNA, YSLEER) derive from the germline V gene. Inclusive of the bounding cysteine and phenylalanine, the CDR3 is 16 residues long. CDR3 DNA only is kept here, 48 bases in frame from base 1. A distance of 15 bases separates the germline ends of V and J, which lose 0 bases and 3 bases respectively.

The receptor's source is a human donor who donated a stem cell graft to a child with acute myeloid leukemia. Rearrangement joined TRBV4-3 to TRBJ2-7, with a tentative D gene TRBD2 over 6 matching bases. This specimen consisted of PBMCs from the stem cell graft donor, obtained from the stem cell graft. The DNA sequence is TGCGCCAGCAGCCAAGACGCGGGGCCTAACTTCTACGAGCAGTACTTC. Translation gives CASSQDAGPNFYEQYF.